This T cell receptor (beta chain) was found in a study of regulatory T cells in long-lasting Graves disease. Overall study findings and caveats: The persistent group shared about 2,500 public clonotypes, more than the 950 to 1,000 shared by new patients. Possibly, too few samples lowered accuracy.

TCR beta libraries were built with iRepertoire HTBI primers and Arm-PCR of CDR3 regions. TCRdb independently ran MiXCR on the multiplex PCR reads; one entry per CDR3 protein. The table lists some 340,000 distinct CDR3 sequences, approximately 10% of them singletons. As to time point: newly diagnosed GD, antithyroid drugs for less than 3 months. The authors made the TCR library using RNA they extracted from PBMCs. This clonotype was detected ten times or more. As yet, its antigen is unknown. Unmatched junction bases numbered 13, after V lost 11 bases and J lost 4 bases. The CDR3 is 15 amino acids. Germline lookup yields CDR1 SNHLY and CDR2 FYNNEI. A further study also used this sample, focusing on T cells in Graves' hyperthyroidism and ophthalmopathy. From that paper: Investigators excluded patients with uncontrolled infection, other autoimmune disease, pregnancy or lactation.

The chain employs TRBV2 and TRBJ1-1; 10 bases map to TRBD1. The source of this sequence is a woman younger than 30 with Graves disease. The starting material was peripheral blood mononuclear cells (PBMCs), obtained at new diagnosis, from a patient treated with antithyroid drugs. CDR3 bases: TGTGCCGTCCCGGGACAGGGGTGGCTGAGCACTGAAGCTTTCTTT. Its translation is CAVPGQGWLSTEAFF.